The 10 T cell receptor beta chains presented below share a single source sample, sequenced in a study of graft-versus-host responses after intestinal transplantation. The repertoire was sequenced with immunoSEQ multiplex PCR; TCRdb's copy has only in-frame clones and lacks some. Of tens of thousands of clones in the sample, roughly 84% were seen once. Their antigens remain unidentified. This specimen consisted of unstimulated CD4+ T cells sorted from spleen or lymph node cells, obtained before transplant. Source of these receptors: a human donor who was the organ donor for an intestinal transplant.

This clone has a single count. The chain joins TRBV28 to TRBJ1-1, with TRBD1 matching over 8 bases. V trimming: 3 bases; J trimming: 1 base; junction bases outside the gene matches: 1. This CDR3 is 14 amino acids long. Germline V gives CDR1 MDHEN, CDR2 SYDVKM. For the CDR3, the DNA is TGTGCCAGCAGTTTCGACAGGGGGAACACTGAAGCTTTCTTT. Protein: CASSFDRGNTEAFF.

This chain links TRBV9 with TRBJ1-1; a possible D gene is TRBD1 (5 bases). Trimming cost V 2 bases and J 1 base, with 15 bases left between them. This CDR3 spans 16 amino acids. Germline-derived CDR1 and CDR2 are SGDLS and YYNGEE. The CDR3, as DNA: TGTGCCAGCAGCGTCCCCGTCTGGGGCGAGAACACTGAAGCTTTCTTT. Encoded protein: CASSVPVWGENTEAFF.

This clone was counted a single time. V is TRBV28 and J is TRBJ2-7; no firm D call. CDR1 is MDHEN and CDR2 is SYDVKM in the germline V gene. This CDR3 is 14 amino acids long. V was shortened by 5 bases and J by 0 bases, with 11 bases between the two germline ends. CDR3 DNA sequence: TGTGCCAGCAGTGACGGAGTGAGCTCCTACGAGCAGTACGTC. Its translation is CASSDGVSSYEQYV.

This rearrangement joins TRBV5-5 to TRBJ1-5, with D possibly TRBD1 on 5 matching bases. Trimming pared 0 bases from V and 3 bases from J, leaving 7 bases between. CDR1 and CDR2 from the germline V gene are SGHKS and YYEKEE (reference sequence). CDR3 length: 14 amino acids. CDR3 region: CASSLDRPNQPQHF. CDR3 DNA sequence: TGTGCCAGCAGCTTGGACAGGCCCAATCAGCCCCAGCATTTT.

The count of this clone is one. The CDR3 loop reads CASSITGALQETQYF. In DNA form, the CDR3 reads TGTGCCAGTAGTATTACAGGGGCTCTCCAAGAGACCCAGTACTTC. This chain connects TRBV19 to TRBJ2-5, with 7 bases matching TRBD1. With V trimmed by 3 bases and J by 1 base, 5 bases remained unmatched. The CDR3 length is 15 residues. Germline CDR1 reads LNHDA; CDR2 reads SQIVND (reference sequence).

V usage is TRBV10-3 and J usage is TRBJ1-1, with TRBD1 matching 9 bases. Germline CDR1 ENHRY, CDR2 SYGVKD. The CDR3 has 14 amino acids. V trimming: 6 bases; J trimming: 4 bases; junction bases outside the gene matches: 6. The CDR3 loop is CAISMGQGPTEAFF. The CDR3 nucleotides are TGTGCCATCAGCATGGGACAGGGACCCACTGAAGCTTTCTTT.

The rearrangement uses TRBV2 and TRBJ1-2; D perhaps matches TRBD1 (5 bases). This CDR3 contains 15 residues. CDR1 is SNHLY, CDR2 FYNNEI, per germline. V gave up 7 bases and J gave up 7 bases, with 22 bases separating them. The CDR3 here is CASNPGHGFVGGYTF. Written as DNA, the CDR3 is TGTGCCAGCAATCCAGGGCACGGGTTTGTTGGTGGCTACACCTTC.

This chain joins TRBV5-4 and TRBJ2-3; 8 positions match TRBD2. Germline lookup yields CDR1 SGHNT and CDR2 YYREEE (reference sequence). The CDR3 loop spans 14 amino acids. V gave up 2 bases and J gave up 6 bases; unmatched junction bases: 5. This CDR3 is CASSFGGAVDTQYF. DNA for the CDR3: TGTGCCAGCAGCTTCGGGGGGGCAGTTGATACGCAGTATTTT.

CDR3 in amino acids: CASRQGNSPLHF. CDR3 nucleotides: TGTGCCAGCAGACAGGGGAATTCACCCCTCCACTTT. V and J are TRBV6-5 and TRBJ1-6; 7 bases agree with TRBD1. The junction had 0 bases not matched to a gene; V was cut back by 6 bases and J by 7 bases. This CDR3 comprises 12 residues. CDR1 is MNHEY and CDR2 is SVGAGI in the germline V gene.

The chain carries TRBV4-2 and TRBJ2-5, with D possibly being TRBD2 (5 bases). Deletions cut 1 base from V and 5 bases from J, with 14 bases between. Germline values: CDR1 LGHNA, CDR2 YNFKEQ. This CDR3 spans 15 amino acids. CDR3 in DNA: TGTGCCAGCAGCCAAGCACCGGGGAAGGTGGAGACCCAGTACTTC. This codes for CASSQAPGKVETQYF.